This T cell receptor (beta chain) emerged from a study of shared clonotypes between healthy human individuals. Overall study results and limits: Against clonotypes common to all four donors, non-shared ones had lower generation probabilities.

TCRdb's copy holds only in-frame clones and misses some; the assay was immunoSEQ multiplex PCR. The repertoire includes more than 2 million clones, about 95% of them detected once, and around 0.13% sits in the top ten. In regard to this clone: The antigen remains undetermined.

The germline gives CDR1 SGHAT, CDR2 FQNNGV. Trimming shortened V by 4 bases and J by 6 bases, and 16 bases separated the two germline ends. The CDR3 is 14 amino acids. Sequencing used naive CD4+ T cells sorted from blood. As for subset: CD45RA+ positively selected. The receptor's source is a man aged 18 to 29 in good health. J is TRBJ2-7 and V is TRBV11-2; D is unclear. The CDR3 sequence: CASSWNTGPAEQYF. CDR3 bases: TGTGCCAGCAGCTGGAACACTGGCCCGGCCGAGCAGTACTTC. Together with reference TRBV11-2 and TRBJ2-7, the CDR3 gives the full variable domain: EAGVAQSPRYKIIEKRQSVAFWCNPISGHATLYWYQQILGQGPKLLIQFQNNGVVDDSQLPKDRFSAERLKGVDSTLKIQPAKLEDSAVYLCASSWNTGPAEQYFGPGTRLTVT.